The text below deals with one T cell receptor beta chain. Its antigen remains unknown. This record belongs to a study of blood T cells in healthy people across ages. Whole-study findings and limits: Roughly linear declines in TCR beta diversity per million T cells occurred with age.

The germline CDR1 and CDR2 sequences are GTSNPN and SVGIG (reference sequence). This CDR3 is built from 13 residues. V gave up 2 bases and J gave up 6 bases, with 13 bases separating them. Using a J-beta primer mix together with a sample-barcoded 5' primer, a second PCR was run for roughly 6 to 11 cycles. TCRdb reanalysed the 5' RACE reads using MiXCR and keeps one entry per CDR3 protein. The sample has 1.5 million to 1.8 million distinct CDR3 sequences, less than 45% seen once; the top ten hold approximately 4.1%. The sequenced sample was blood. The chain combines TRBV30 with TRBJ1-2; D might be TRBD1 (5 bases). The source of this sequence is a woman aged 18-29 years in good health. The CDR3 reads CAWSLGDFDGYTF. CDR3 coding DNA: TGTGCCTGGAGTCTAGGGGATTTTGATGGCTACACCTTC.